These T cell receptor beta chains were read from a single sample in a study of T cells in Graves' hyperthyroidism and ophthalmopathy. TCRdb reprocessed the multiplex PCR reads via MiXCR and lists one record per CDR3 protein. Found here are nearly 750,000 distinct CDR3 sequences, 35% of them singletons; the top ten hold around a third. The specimen sequenced was blood. The source of these receptors is a woman between 40 and 50 years old with Graves' hyperthyroidism. The CDR3 runs from the conserved cysteine through the conserved F or W. Fields, in order: J gene, V gene, clone size, D gene, CDR3 DNA, CDR3 protein. The D gene is left open where the match is weak. Some rows have no size entry. The others give once, few or many, or a class for an expanded clone.

J gene: TRBJ2-5
V gene: TRBV10-3
clone size: .
D gene: .
CDR3 DNA: TGTGCCATCAGTGATGGGACAAGAGAGACCCAGTACTTC
CDR3 protein: CAISDGTRETQYF

J gene: TRBJ1-6
V gene: TRBV19
clone size: .
D gene: TRBD1
CDR3 DNA: TGTGCCAGTAGTATAAGCTTAGGGACAGGAAATTCACCCCTCCACTTT
CDR3 protein: CASSISLGTGNSPLHF

J gene: TRBJ1-5
V gene: TRBV7-9
clone size: .
D gene: TRBD1
CDR3 DNA: TGTGCCAGCAGTTCTCCCGCCGGGACAGGTGGCACAGACAATCAGCCCCAGCATTTT
CDR3 protein: CASSSPAGTGGTDNQPQHF

J gene: TRBJ2-2
V gene: TRBV7-9
clone size: .
D gene: TRBD2
CDR3 DNA: TGTGCCAGCAGCTTGGGACTAGCGGGAGGAGGGACCGGGGAGCTGTTTTTT
CDR3 protein: CASSLGLAGGGTGELFF

J gene: TRBJ2-7
V gene: TRBV7-8
clone size: .
D gene: .
CDR3 DNA: TGTGCCAGCAGCCCGTCGGGCAGCCCTGCGTACTTC
CDR3 protein: CASSPSGSPAYF

J gene: TRBJ2-2
V gene: TRBV10-3
clone size: many
D gene: TRBD1
CDR3 DNA: TGTGCCATCAGTGAGACGGGACAGGGGTTCGGGGAGCTGTTTTTT
CDR3 protein: CAISETGQGFGELFF

J gene: TRBJ1-1
V gene: TRBV5-5
clone size: many
D gene: TRBD1
CDR3 DNA: TGTGCCAGCAGGGCGACAGGGAACATGAACACTGAAGCTTTCTTT
CDR3 protein: CASRATGNMNTEAFF

J gene: TRBJ1-5
V gene: TRBV29-1
clone size: many
D gene: .
CDR3 DNA: TGCAGCGTTGTTGCGTCAGCCAATCAGCCCCAGCATTTT
CDR3 protein: CSVVASANQPQHF

J gene: TRBJ2-5
V gene: TRBV20-1
clone size: few
D gene: TRBD2
CDR3 DNA: TGCAGTGCTAGATTTATTACGACTAGCGGGTATCAAGAGACCCAGTACTTC
CDR3 protein: CSARFITTSGYQETQYF

J gene: TRBJ1-5
V gene: TRBV7-2
clone size: .
D gene: .
CDR3 DNA: TGTGCCAGCAGCTTTGGGCGGCTGAATCAGCCCCAGCATTTT
CDR3 protein: CASSFGRLNQPQHF

J gene: TRBJ1-2
V gene: TRBV7-9
clone size: .
D gene: .
CDR3 DNA: TGTGCCAGCAGGTTGGGGGGAGAATACGGCTACACCTTC
CDR3 protein: CASRLGGEYGYTF